Presented here are 20 T cell receptor beta chains from one specimen sequenced in a study of blood T cell repertoires in COVID-19. The method was immunoSEQ multiplex PCR; TCRdb's version includes in-frame clones alone and lacks a portion of them. The repertoire holds 150,000 to 200,000 clones, with over 70% as singletons. Input material: PBMCs or T cells enriched from blood (not recorded which). Receptors originate from a middle-aged man who had recovered from COVID-19.

The chain has TRBV28 and TRBJ2-4, with TRBD1 matching over 7 bases. The germline V gene encodes CDR1 MDHEN and CDR2 SYDVKM. CDR3 length: 13 residues. The J segment lost 6 bases and the V segment lost 6 bases, leaving 5 bases of the junction unmatched. CDR3 nucleotides: TGTGCCAGCAGAGCACAGGGGAGAAACATTCAGTACTTC. As protein: CASRAQGRNIQYF.

The chain combines TRBV2 with TRBJ2-5, with 9 bases identical to TRBD1. Germline CDR1 SNHLY, CDR2 FYNNEI. The V and J ends lost 3 bases and 1 base, in that order; junction bases with no gene match: 9. This CDR3 region has 17 residues. The CDR3: CASSDSVTGGPQETQYF. The CDR3 coding sequence is TGTGCCAGCAGTGATTCTGTTACAGGGGGCCCCCAAGAGACCCAGTACTTC.

This chain connects TRBV19 to TRBJ2-4; D is unresolved. CDR1 and CDR2 from the germline V gene are LNHDA and SQIVND (reference sequence). CDR3 length equals 16 residues. The ends were cut back, 5 bases at V and 6 bases at J, with 20 bases in the middle. The CDR3 coding sequence is TGTGCCAGTAGTCCAACATCGGGTCTGGCCTTAAACATTCAGTACTTC. This gives the protein CASSPTSGLALNIQYF.

The CDR3 protein is CSVGLSDEAFF. The CDR3 DNA reads TGCAGCGTTGGGCTAAGCGATGAAGCTTTCTTT. The chain carries TRBV29-1 and TRBJ1-1; D gene unclear. There are 11 residues in the CDR3. Germline values: CDR1 SQVTM, CDR2 ANQGSEA. Trimming removed 4 bases from V and 7 bases from J, with 10 bases in between.

This sequence joins TRBV27 and TRBJ1-2; 8 bases line up with TRBD1. J was trimmed by 4 bases and V by 5 bases; bases with no gene match: 6. The CDR3 sequence is 14 residues long. The germline gives CDR1 MNHEY, CDR2 SMNVEV (reference sequence). DNA of the CDR3: TGTGCCAGCAGTGGGAAGGGACAGGTCTATGGCTACACCTTC. Its translation is CASSGKGQVYGYTF.

The J gene is TRBJ1-5, the V gene TRBV3-1 (or the pseudogene TRBV3-2); maybe TRBD1 (6 bases). Germline V gives CDR1 LGHDT, CDR2 YNNKEL (reference sequence). The CDR3 runs 15 residues. The V and J ends lost 0 bases and 11 bases respectively, with 17 bases between them. The CDR3 loop is CASSQETGGGSAQHF. The CDR3 DNA follows: TGTGCCAGCAGCCAAGAGACGGGTGGGGGCTCAGCCCAGCATTTT.

This chain connects TRBV19 to TRBJ1-5; no reliable D call. The germline gives CDR1 LNHDA, CDR2 SQIVND (reference sequence). The V end lost 8 bases, the J end lost 0 bases, and 8 bases lay between the germline ends. There are 13 residues in the CDR3. The CDR3 DNA follows: TGTGCCAGTGCGGAACATAGCAATCAGCCCCAGCATTTT. Its protein product is CASAEHSNQPQHF.

This chain uses TRBV5-1 with TRBJ2-1; 10 bases line up with TRBD1. This CDR3 spans 16 amino acids. Trimming at V came to 4 bases and at J to 7 bases, leaving 11 bases not matched to a gene. CDR1 is SGHRS, CDR2 YFSETQ, per germline. The CDR3 loop reads CASSLKGGQGINEQFF. CDR3 DNA sequence: TGCGCCAGCAGCCTGAAGGGGGGACAGGGGATTAATGAGCAGTTCTTC. Based on the CDR3 plus reference TRBV5-1 and TRBJ2-1, the full variable domain is KAGVTQTPRYLIKTRGQQVTLSCSPISGHRSVSWYQQTPGQGLQFLFEYFSETQRNKGNFPGRFSGRQFSNSRSEMNVSTLELGDSALYLCASSLKGGQGINEQFFGPGTRLTVL.

V is TRBV7-6 and J is TRBJ2-3; 7 nucleotides match TRBD2. With 5 bases clipped from V and 5 bases from J, the junction kept 13 bases outside the gene matches. CDR3 length: 16 amino acids. Germline assignment: CDR1 SGHVS and CDR2 FNYEAQ. The CDR3 is CASSKSGADPLDTQYF. In nucleotides, the CDR3 is TGTGCCAGCAGCAAAAGCGGGGCTGACCCTTTAGATACGCAGTATTTT.

J is TRBJ1-6 and V is TRBV21-1; the table assigns TRBD1, which was not confirmed against the DNA. TRBV21-1 corresponds to a pseudogene. The CDR3 is 16 amino acids. CDR3 sequence: CASSKVRQSLNSPLHF. CDR3 bases: TGTGCCAGCAGCAAAGTTAGACAGTCCCTGAATTCACCCCTCCACTTT.

This clone appeared once. CDR3 residues: CASSLGPGLAGENTQYF. In DNA form, the CDR3 reads TGTGCCAGCAGTCTTGGTCCGGGACTAGCGGGAGAAAATACGCAGTATTTT. The gene calls are TRBV3-1 (or the pseudogene TRBV3-2) and TRBJ2-3; TRBD2 matches at 14 bases. The CDR3 has 17 amino acids. The germline V gene encodes CDR1 LGHDT and CDR2 YNNKEL (reference sequence). J lost 7 bases, V lost 6 bases, and 12 bases had no gene match.

This chain connects TRBV9 to TRBJ2-6, with D uncertain. The germline V gene has CDR1 SGDLS and CDR2 YYNGEE. V dropped 0 bases and J dropped 1 base, with 2 bases sitting between them. The CDR3 covers 14 residues. The CDR3 sequence is CASSVASGANVLTF. CDR3 nucleotides: TGTGCCAGCAGCGTAGCTTCTGGGGCCAACGTCCTGACTTTC.

The chain recombines TRBV5-4 with TRBJ1-4; 8 nucleotides line up with TRBD1. The length of the CDR3 is 17 residues. CDR1 and CDR2 from the germline V gene are SGHNT and YYREEE (reference sequence). The V segment lost 4 bases and the J segment 6 bases; nucleotides outside the gene matches: 14. DNA of the CDR3: TGTGCCAGCAGCCCCAACAGCGGACAGGGACTGCATGAAAAACTGTTTTTT. Translation: CASSPNSGQGLHEKLFF.

This clone has a count of ten or more. The rearrangement uses TRBV2 and TRBJ1-4; D call uncertain. Trimming took 8 bases from V and 5 from J, leaving 9 bases between them. Germline V lookup: CDR1 SNHLY, CDR2 FYNNEI. CDR3 length: 12 residues. CDR3 region: CASRFRNEKLFF. CDR3 coding DNA: TGTGCCAGCCGCTTCAGAAATGAAAAACTGTTTTTT.

In nucleotides, the CDR3 is TGCGCCAGCGGGGACAGGGGCCATGGCTACACCTTC. The encoded protein is CASGDRGHGYTF. J is TRBJ1-2 and V is TRBV5-1; 10 bases line up with TRBD1. There are 12 residues in the CDR3. V lost 7 bases and J lost 6; bases outside the gene matches: 3. Germline assignment: CDR1 SGHRS and CDR2 YFSETQ.

This chain joins TRBV18 and TRBJ2-4; a possible D gene is TRBD1 (6 bases). Trimming took 1 base from V and 5 from J, leaving 9 bases between them. This CDR3 contains 14 residues. Germline CDR1 reads KGHSH; CDR2 reads LQKENI. CDR3 sequence (DNA): TGTGCCAGCTCACCACTGGGACACCAAAACATTCAGTACTTC. As protein: CASSPLGHQNIQYF.

The chain has TRBV3-1 (or the pseudogene TRBV3-2) and TRBJ2-5, with 12 bases that match TRBD2. CDR1 and CDR2 from the germline V gene are LGHDT and YNNKEL (reference sequence). The CDR3 runs to 16 residues. J was trimmed by 4 bases and V by 1 base; bases with no gene match: 4. CDR3: CASSQGTSGIRETQYF. Here the CDR3 DNA reads TGTGCCAGCAGCCAAGGGACTAGCGGGATCCGAGAGACCCAGTACTTC.

The chain links TRBV6-5 to TRBJ2-1; the D gene is possibly TRBD1 (5 bases). V shed 6 bases and J shed 9 bases, with 15 bases lying between them. CDR3 size: 13 residues. The germline V gene has CDR1 MNHEY and CDR2 SVGAGI. CDR3 DNA sequence: TGTGCCAGCAGACCCCTAGGGGCCGGTGAGCAGTTCTTC. It encodes CASRPLGAGEQFF.

This clone showed up just a few times. This rearrangement joins TRBV19 to TRBJ2-7; 7 bases match TRBD1. This CDR3 has 15 amino acids. The germline V gene encodes CDR1 LNHDA and CDR2 SQIVND (reference sequence). V gave up 2 bases and J gave up 0 bases; unmatched junction bases: 4. The CDR3 DNA is TGTGCCAGTAGTATATCTAGGGGGCTCTCCTACGAGCAGTACTTC. It encodes CASSISRGLSYEQYF.

The chain couples TRBV2 to TRBJ2-3, with TRBD1 identical over 10 bases. V was pared by 9 bases and J by 4 bases, with 7 bases of the junction left unmatched. Per the germline V gene, CDR1 is SNHLY and CDR2 is FYNNEI. This CDR3 spans 14 amino acids. The CDR3 loop reads CASAGQGLADTQYF. The CDR3 DNA sequence: TGTGCCAGTGCGGGACAGGGGTTAGCAGATACGCAGTATTTT. The variable domain in full, completed from reference TRBV2 and TRBJ2-3, reads EPEVTQTPSHQVTQMGQEVILRCVPISNHLYFYWYRQILGQKVEFLVSFYNNEISEKSEIFDDQFSVERPDGSNFTLKIRSTKLEDSAMYFCASAGQGLADTQYFGPGTRLTVL.